Each of the 24 T cell receptor beta chains below was sequenced from the same sample in a study of cytomegalovirus exposure and HLA in healthy donors. PCR used 60 Vbeta primers and 13 Jbeta primers. Sequencing was performed with immunoSEQ multiplex PCR; in TCRdb, only in-frame clones are kept and a portion is missing. The sample has just over 150,000 clones. Sequencing used PBMCs. All receptors come from a woman aged 55-69 years in good health and CMV-seronegative.

This chain uses TRBV6-1 with TRBJ1-2; TRBD1 aligns across 7 bases. The CDR3 contains 14 residues. With 7 bases clipped from V and 4 bases from J, the junction kept 9 bases outside the gene matches. Germline V gene lookup returns CDR1 MNHNS and CDR2 SASEGT. The CDR3 DNA follows: TGTGCCAGCAACCAAGACAGGGCGGGCTATGGCTACACCTTC. It is translated as CASNQDRAGYGYTF.

The chain recombines TRBV5-1 with TRBJ1-4; the match to TRBD1 covers 9 bases. This CDR3 is built from 14 residues. In germline, CDR1 is SGHRS, CDR2 YFSETQ. The junction had 5 bases not matched to a gene; V was cut back by 4 bases and J by 7 bases. CDR3 DNA sequence: TGCGCCAGCAGCCCTACAGGGGGCCGTGAAAAACTGTTTTTT. It codes for CASSPTGGREKLFF.

The CDR3: CASSGTDSPHYEQYF. The CDR3 bases are TGTGCCAGCAGCGGAACCGACAGTCCCCACTACGAGCAGTACTTC. This rearrangement joins TRBV7-9 to TRBJ2-7, with TRBD1 as a possible D gene (5 bases). V lost 5 bases and J lost 3, with 17 bases in between. The CDR3 runs to 15 residues. Per germline, CDR1 SEHNR and CDR2 FQNEAQ (reference sequence).

CDR3 bases: TGTGCCAGCAGCTTTCTAAGACAGGGGAGCGACGAGCAGTACTTC. Translated, it gives CASSFLRQGSDEQYF. V usage is TRBV7-6 and J usage is TRBJ2-7; TRBD1 matches at 8 bases. CDR3 length equals 15 residues. The V and J ends lost 3 bases and 5 bases, in that order; junction bases with no gene match: 9. From germline, CDR1 is SGHVS and CDR2 FNYEAQ. Full variable domain (remainder filled in from reference TRBV7-6 and TRBJ2-7): GAGVSQSPRYKVTKRGQDVALRCDPISGHVSLYWYRQALGQGPEFLTYFNYEAQQDKSGLPNDRFSAERPEGSISTLTIQRTEQRDSAMYRCASSFLRQGSDEQYFGPGTRLTVT.

V is TRBV6-1 and J is TRBJ2-7; D is uncertain. This CDR3 is built from 14 residues. Trimming cost V 4 bases and J 0 bases, with 10 bases left between them. Germline CDR1 reads MNHNS; CDR2 reads SASEGT. CDR3 protein: CASSVYGSSYEQYF. The CDR3 nucleotides read TGTGCCAGCAGTGTATATGGTAGCTCCTACGAGCAGTACTTC.

This chain connects TRBV5-1 to TRBJ1-1, with D tentatively TRBD1 (5 bases). This CDR3 region has 15 residues. V lost 0 bases, J lost 1 base, and 10 bases lay in between. In germline, CDR1 is SGHRS, CDR2 YFSETQ. Here the CDR3 DNA reads TGCGCCAGCAGCTTGGCCCAGGGAAGGAACACTGAAGCTTTCTTT. Translating gives CASSLAQGRNTEAFF.

This chain connects TRBV19 to TRBJ2-3, with TRBD2 matching 8 bases. The germline CDR1 and CDR2 sequences are LNHDA and SQIVND (reference sequence). With V trimmed by 1 base and J by 6 bases, 6 bases remained unmatched. The CDR3 contains 15 residues. The DNA of the CDR3 is TGTGCCAGTAGTATAGGTAGCGGCGGGGGGGATACGCAGTATTTT. This codes for CASSIGSGGGDTQYF.

The chain is built from TRBV5-6 and TRBJ2-7; the match to TRBD1 covers 10 bases. The germline V gene encodes CDR1 SGHDT and CDR2 YYEEEE. Germline trimming cut 1 base from V and 1 base from J; bases unmatched to any gene: 8. CDR3 size: 17 residues. The CDR3 region is CASSLLGQGPYSYEQYF. As DNA, the CDR3 is TGTGCCAGCAGCTTGTTGGGACAGGGGCCCTATTCCTACGAGCAGTACTTC. Combining the CDR3 with reference TRBV5-6 and TRBJ2-7 gives the whole variable domain DAGVTQSPTHLIKTRGQQVTLRCSPKSGHDTVSWYQQALGQGPQFIFQYYEEEERQRGNFPDRFSGHQFPNYSSELNVNALLLGDSALYLCASSLLGQGPYSYEQYFGPGTRLTVT.

The chain has TRBV30 and TRBJ2-1, with 9 positions matching TRBD2. CDR1 GTSNPN and CDR2 SVGIG come from the germline V gene (reference sequence). Unmatched junction bases numbered 11, after V lost 0 bases and J lost 8 bases. The CDR3 has 16 residues. For the CDR3, the DNA is TGTGCCTGGAGTGTGCTGGGTAGCGGGAGTTCAGATGAGCAGTTCTTC. As protein: CAWSVLGSGSSDEQFF. The full variable domain, its missing parts supplied by reference TRBV30 and TRBJ2-1, is SQTIHQWPATLVQPVGSPLSLECTVEGTSNPNLYWYRQAAGRGLQLLFYSVGIGQISSEVPQNLSASRPQDRQFILSSKKLLLSDSGFYLCAWSVLGSGSSDEQFFGPGTRLTVL.

The chain joins TRBV5-1 to TRBJ2-5, with 11 bases that match TRBD2. The CDR3 spans 15 residues. Germline V gene sequence: CDR1 SGHRS, CDR2 YFSETQ. The V segment lost 3 bases and the J segment 2 bases; nucleotides outside the gene matches: 3. The CDR3 here is CASSSLAGGQETQYF. CDR3 coding DNA: TGCGCCAGCAGCTCCTTAGCGGGGGGGCAAGAGACCCAGTACTTC.

The CDR3 nucleotides are TGCGCCAGCAGCTGGGGACTAGCGGACCTCGCCGGGGAGCTGTTTTTT. Translation: CASSWGLADLAGELFF. The chain couples TRBV5-1 to TRBJ2-2, with 11 bases aligning to TRBD2. Trimming removed 3 bases from V and 6 bases from J; junction bases left unmatched: 7. CDR3 length: 16 amino acids. Germline values: CDR1 SGHRS, CDR2 YFSETQ.

The chain carries TRBV7-3 and TRBJ2-5; TRBD2 is a possible D gene (6 bases). The germline V and J ends were trimmed by 4 bases and 11 bases, with 17 bases remaining between them. The CDR3 has 13 amino acids. CDR1 is SGHTA and CDR2 is FQGTGA in the germline V gene. The CDR3 is CASSSRRDSEQYF. The CDR3 DNA reads TGTGCCAGCAGCTCTCGGAGGGACTCAGAGCAGTACTTC.

The chain links TRBV28 to TRBJ1-5; D might be TRBD1 (6 bases). Per germline, CDR1 MDHEN and CDR2 SYDVKM. This CDR3 has 15 amino acids. Trimming removed 5 bases at V and 6 bases at J, with 17 bases between. The CDR3 DNA follows: TGTGCCAGCAGTGGGGTTCAGGGGCGCGGTCAGCCCCAGCATTTT. It codes for CASSGVQGRGQPQHF.

The chain carries TRBV25-1 and TRBJ2-3; D remains unclear. V lost 3 bases and J lost 3, with 10 bases in between. This CDR3 has 14 residues. Germline assignment: CDR1 MGHDK and CDR2 SYGVNS. CDR3 in DNA: TGTGCCAGCAGTGACCTAGACTGGACAGATACGCAGTATTTT. Translated, it gives CASSDLDWTDTQYF.

The chain recombines TRBV2 with TRBJ1-2; the match to TRBD1 covers 8 bases. J gave up 2 bases and V 6 bases, and 5 bases lay outside the gene matches. Germline loops: CDR1 SNHLY, CDR2 FYNNEI. The CDR3 consists of 14 residues. CDR3 sequence: CASRRGQANYGYTF. CDR3 DNA: TGTGCCAGCAGAAGGGGACAGGCCAACTATGGCTACACCTTC.

This chain joins TRBV11-1 and TRBJ2-7; 7 bases are a match to TRBD1. The J segment lost 0 bases and the V segment lost 4 bases, leaving 9 bases of the junction unmatched. Germline CDR1 is SGHAT and CDR2 is FQDESV (reference sequence). This CDR3 comprises 16 residues. CDR3 in DNA: TGTGCCAGCAGCTCGACCGACAGGGTGAGCTCCTACGAGCAGTACTTC. Amino acids: CASSSTDRVSSYEQYF.

This chain connects TRBV7-6 to TRBJ1-6, with TRBD1 as a possible D gene (5 bases). V was trimmed by 2 bases and J by 10 bases, leaving 9 bases between them. Germline V gives CDR1 SGHVS, CDR2 FNYEAQ. The CDR3 spans 13 residues. Here the CDR3 DNA reads TGTGCCAGCAGCTTATCAACAGGATCACCCCTCCACTTT. This encodes CASSLSTGSPLHF. The variable domain in full, completed from reference TRBV7-6 and TRBJ1-6, reads GAGVSQSPRYKVTKRGQDVALRCDPISGHVSLYWYRQALGQGPEFLTYFNYEAQQDKSGLPNDRFSAERPEGSISTLTIQRTEQRDSAMYRCASSLSTGSPLHFGNGTRLTVT.

The chain combines TRBV6-5 with TRBJ1-3; 8 bases match TRBD1. CDR1 is MNHEY, CDR2 SVGAGI, per germline. Trimming cost V 8 bases and J 2 bases; bases outside gene matches: 8. The CDR3 runs to 15 residues. This chain's CDR3 is CASGNQGATGNTIYF. DNA of the CDR3: TGTGCCAGCGGAAATCAGGGGGCTACTGGAAACACCATATATTTT.

The chain links TRBV11-1 to TRBJ2-2; tentatively, D is TRBD1 (6 bases). CDR1 SGHAT and CDR2 FQDESV come from the germline V gene (reference sequence). Between the trimmed V and J ends, which lost 2 bases and 5 bases, there was a span of 12 bases. The CDR3 is 15 amino acids. CDR3 region: CASSLRAGDTGELFF. The CDR3 nucleotides are TGTGCCAGCAGCTTACGCGCAGGGGATACCGGGGAGCTGTTTTTT.

This chain uses TRBV4-2 with TRBJ2-3, with TRBD2 matching over 7 bases. Per the germline V gene, CDR1 is LGHNA and CDR2 is YNFKEQ. The CDR3 totals 13 residues. V gave up 3 bases and J gave up 5 bases; unmatched junction bases: 2. The DNA for the CDR3 is TGTGCCAGCAGCCACCCTAGCGGAGATACGCAGTATTTT. This translates into CASSHPSGDTQYF.

V gene TRBV5-5 combines with J gene TRBJ1-2; 8 bases match TRBD1. J lost 4 bases, V lost 3 bases, and 8 bases had no gene match. This CDR3 comprises 15 residues. In germline, CDR1 is SGHKS, CDR2 YYEKEE (reference sequence). The CDR3 sequence: CASSYTDRVFYGYTF. The CDR3 DNA sequence: TGTGCCAGCAGCTATACGGACAGGGTATTCTATGGCTACACCTTC. Using reference TRBV5-5 and TRBJ1-2 for the parts outside the CDR3, the full variable domain is DAGVTQSPTHLIKTRGQQVTLRCSPISGHKSVSWYQQVLGQGPQFIFQYYEKEERGRGNFPDRFSARQFPNYSSELNVNALLLGDSALYLCASSYTDRVFYGYTFGSGTRLTVV.

The genes are TRBV6-6 and TRBJ1-5; 8 nucleotides align to TRBD1. Trimming removed 3 bases from V and 2 bases from J; junction bases left unmatched: 6. Germline loops: CDR1 MNHNY, CDR2 SVGAGI (reference sequence). The CDR3 has 16 residues. The CDR3 loop reads CASSYPGTGGNQPQHF. The CDR3 coding sequence is TGTGCCAGCAGTTATCCCGGGACAGGAGGCAATCAGCCCCAGCATTTT.

The chain has TRBV5-5 and TRBJ2-7; TRBD1 matches 8 bases. Germline V gene data show CDR1 as SGHKS and CDR2 as YYEKEE (reference sequence). The CDR3 covers 15 residues. J gave up 7 bases and V 0 bases, and 9 bases lay outside the gene matches. For the CDR3, the DNA is TGTGCCAGCAGCTTGGGACAGGGGCCCTACTGGGAGCAGTACTTC. It encodes CASSLGQGPYWEQYF. Looking up the rest from reference TRBV5-5 and TRBJ2-7 gives the full variable domain: DAGVTQSPTHLIKTRGQQVTLRCSPISGHKSVSWYQQVLGQGPQFIFQYYEKEERGRGNFPDRFSARQFPNYSSELNVNALLLGDSALYLCASSLGQGPYWEQYFGPGTRLTVT.

The gene calls are TRBV18 and TRBJ2-1, with 7 bases lining up with TRBD2. After removal of 2 bases from V and 5 bases from J, the junction contained 9 bases not matched to a gene. Per the germline V gene, CDR1 is KGHSH and CDR2 is LQKENI. The CDR3 is 16 amino acids. CDR3 bases: TGTGCCAGCTCACCAGGGGAGGGCAAGGTAGACAATGAGCAGTTCTTC. It yields the protein CASSPGEGKVDNEQFF.